A selection of T cell receptor beta chains follows, all from one sample in a study of T cell changes during pregnancy in multiple sclerosis. Clones were sequenced by immunoSEQ multiplex PCR, and TCRdb holds only the in-frame ones, with some missing. The sample includes around 110,000 clones, 91% of them seen just once. The material was peripheral blood, obtained before pregnancy. These receptors all stem from a female donor with multiple sclerosis, enrolled in a pregnancy study. CDR3s include the opening cysteine and the closing phenylalanine or tryptophan. The D gene is left open where the match is weak. Rows give clone size only sometimes, using once, few, many, or a class for an expanded clone.

cdr3_length j_call d_call v_call clone_size cdr3_nt cdr3_aa
15 TRBJ2-5 NA TRBV7-2 NA TGTGCCAGCAGCTTAGGAGGTGTTTTGCAAGAGACCCAGTACTTC CASSLGGVLQETQYF
14 TRBJ1-1 NA TRBV28 NA TGTGCCAGCAGGTGGGGGCAGGGTCTCACTGAAGCTTTCTTT CASRWGQGLTEAFF
15 TRBJ2-7 NA TRBV14 NA TGTGCCAGCAGCCAAGTACAGGGTGGCCCCTACGAGCAGTACTTC CASSQVQGGPYEQYF
16 TRBJ2-3 TRBD1 TRBV13 NA TGTGCCAGCAGCCTAGCCGGACAGGGATTTTCAGATACGCAGTATTTT CASSLAGQGFSDTQYF
11 TRBJ2-5 NA TRBV11-2 NA TGTGCCAGCAGCTTTCGGGAGACCCAGTACTTC CASSFRETQYF
15 TRBJ1-5 TRBD1 TRBV18 NA TGTGCCAGCTCACCACCGGGGACAGTTGATCAGCCCCAGCATTTT CASSPPGTVDQPQHF
15 TRBJ2-2 NA TRBV28 NA TGTGCCAGCACCCCGGCGGCCGCGAACACCGGGGAGCTGTTTTTT CASTPAAANTGELFF
16 TRBJ2-5 TRBD2 TRBV11-1 once TGTGCCAGCAGTCGACTAGCGGGCTCGACGGAAGAGACCCAGTACTTC CASSRLAGSTEETQYF
17 TRBJ2-5 TRBD2 TRBV7-8 NA TGTGCCAGCAGCTTAGGGGGACTAGCGGGATACCAAGAGACCCAGTACTTC CASSLGGLAGYQETQYF
17 TRBJ2-1 TRBD2 TRBV7-2 NA TGTGCCAGCAGCTTAGTTCTAGCGGGATACCGACCCCATGAGCAGTTCTTC CASSLVLAGYRPHEQFF
16 TRBJ2-1 NA TRBV7-3 NA TGTGCCAGCAGCTTAAGTGGAGGGAGTCTGTACAATGAGCAGTTCTTC CASSLSGGSLYNEQFF
18 TRBJ1-4 TRBD1 TRBV11-3 NA TGTGCCAGCACCCTTAGGACAGGGCAATCGAGCTGGAATGAAAAACTGTTTTTT CASTLRTGQSSWNEKLFF
13 TRBJ1-1 NA TRBV7-9 NA TGTGCCAGCAGCTTAGATTCGCAGTTTGAAGCTTTCTTT CASSLDSQFEAFF
15 TRBJ2-7 NA TRBV14 few TGTGCCAGCAGCCAAGGCTTGCGAATCTCCTACGAGCAGTACTTC CASSQGLRISYEQYF
20 TRBJ2-1 TRBD2 TRBV5-1 NA TGCGCCAGCAGCGCCTCCCGGGGGACTAGCGGGAGTAGGTCCTACAATGAGCAGTTCTTC CASSASRGTSGSRSYNEQFF
17 TRBJ2-1 TRBD2 TRBV5-4 NA TGTGCCAGCAGCCGGACCAGCGGCGGGAGTTCATACAATGAGCAGTTCTTC CASSRTSGGSSYNEQFF
15 TRBJ1-3 NA TRBV9 NA TGTGCCAGCAGCGAGGGGACTGCCTCTGGAAACACCATATATTTT CASSEGTASGNTIYF
14 TRBJ2-3 TRBD1 TRBV27 NA TGTGCCAGTTCTTCGACAGGGGCCACAGATACGCAGTATTTT CASSSTGATDTQYF
16 TRBJ2-1 TRBD2 TRBV9 NA TGTGCCAGCAGCCTCCGTTCTGGGGGGAGGGTCAATGAGCAGTTCTTC CASSLRSGGRVNEQFF
14 TRBJ1-2 NA TRBV18 NA TGTGCCAGCTCACCACCGTTTGGACTCAAGGGCTACACCTTC CASSPPFGLKGYTF
16 TRBJ2-7 NA TRBV7-2 NA TGTGCCAGCAGCCATGGGCGGGGTATAAGCTCCTACGAGCAGTACTTC CASSHGRGISSYEQYF
13 TRBJ2-5 NA TRBV11-3 NA TGTGCCAGCAGCTTAGAGTATTCAGAGACCCAGTACTTC CASSLEYSETQYF
13 TRBJ2-7 NA TRBV30 once TGTGCCTGGAGTGTGCCCCCAGGGGACGAGCAGTACTTC CAWSVPPGDEQYF
14 TRBJ1-2 TRBD1 TRBV18 NA TGTGCCAGCTCAACGGGACAGGTTAACTATGGCTACACCTTC CASSTGQVNYGYTF